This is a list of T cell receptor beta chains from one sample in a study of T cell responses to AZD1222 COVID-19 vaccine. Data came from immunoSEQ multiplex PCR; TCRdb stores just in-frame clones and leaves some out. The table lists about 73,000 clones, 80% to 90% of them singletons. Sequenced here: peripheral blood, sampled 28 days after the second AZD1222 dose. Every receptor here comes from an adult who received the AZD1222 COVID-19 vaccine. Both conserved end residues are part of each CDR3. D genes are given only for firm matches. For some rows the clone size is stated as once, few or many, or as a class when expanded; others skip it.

CATSPGGQGLHEQFF	TGTGCCACCAGCCCAGGAGGACAGGGGTTGCATGAGCAGTTCTTC	TRBD1	.	TRBV15	TRBJ2-1
CASSLEGDSGELFF	TGTGCCAGCAGCTTAGAAGGTGATTCCGGGGAGCTGTTTTTT	.	.	TRBV7-7	TRBJ2-2
CASSLAGTRRNTEAFF	TGTGCCAGCAGCTTAGCGGGGACTAGAAGGAACACTGAAGCTTTCTTT	.	.	TRBV7-9	TRBJ1-1
CASSVRGSETQYF	TGTGCCAGCAGCGTGCGGGGTTCGGAGACCCAGTACTTC	.	.	TRBV9	TRBJ2-5
CASSGRTGAPSSTDTQYF	TGTGCCAGCAGCGGCCGGACAGGGGCCCCGTCTAGCACAGATACGCAGTATTTT	TRBD1	.	TRBV9	TRBJ2-3
CASIATGGLGGYTF	TGTGCCAGCATCGCGACAGGGGGGTTGGGTGGCTACACCTTC	TRBD1	.	TRBV7-9	TRBJ1-2
CASSLTLGGHEQYF	TGTGCCAGCAGCTTAACCCTCGGGGGCCACGAGCAGTACTTC	.	.	TRBV7-3	TRBJ2-7
CASSQGLGRETQYF	TGCGCCAGCAGCCAAGGGCTGGGGAGGGAGACCCAGTACTTC	.	.	TRBV4-3	TRBJ2-5
CASSYSDTQYF	TGTGCCAGCAGTTACTCAGATACGCAGTATTTT	.	.	TRBV7-9	TRBJ2-3
CASSWTGMNTEAFF	TGTGCCAGCAGTTGGACAGGGATGAACACTGAAGCTTTCTTT	TRBD1	few	TRBV28	TRBJ1-1
CASSLRGGGNNEQFF	TGTGCCAGCAGCCTTCGGGGGGGCGGGAACAATGAGCAGTTCTTC	TRBD2	.	TRBV3-1/TRBV3-2	TRBJ2-1
CASSQEGVNTEAFF	TGCGCCAGCAGCCAAGAAGGGGTGAACACTGAAGCTTTCTTT	.	.	TRBV4-3	TRBJ1-1
CASSSPGTGGYEQYF	TGTGCCAGCAGTTCCCCCGGGACAGGGGGATACGAGCAGTACTTC	TRBD1	once	TRBV28	TRBJ2-7
CASSQAGVSEKLFF	TGTGCCAGCAGCCAAGCAGGGGTGAGTGAAAAACTGTTTTTT	.	few	TRBV3-1/TRBV3-2	TRBJ1-4